The clone carrying this TCR beta chain was detected only a few times. The antigen is undetermined. CD45RO/CCR7/CD25/CD127/CD95/CD27 separated CD4+ naive, central memory, regulatory and stem cell-like memory cells by sorting. This entry belongs to a study of beta chain features in type 1 diabetes. Whole-study context: Examination of sorted cells across all samples involved around 98 million cells. General study results and limits: Moderately but significantly shorter TCRB CDR3s were found in Type 1 diabetes patients in all four CD4+ subsets. The question left open here concerned HLA type influencing TCRB rearrangement. The naive, central memory and Treg TCRB repertoires showed an apparent similarity that was greater among patients than among healthy donors.

With 7 bases removed from V and 4 bases from J, the gap between germline ends came to 13 bases. Germline V gene data show CDR1 as SQVTM and CDR2 as ANQGSEA. This CDR3 is built from 13 residues. Of the isolated RNA, all was reverse transcribed, and so the sequenced material was expressed TCRB transcripts. The table came from immunoSEQ multiplex PCR; TCRdb's copy has only in-frame clones and leaves some out. The table has roughly 180,000 clones, roughly 8% seen once. The chain links TRBV29-1 to TRBJ1-4; TRBD1 is a possible D gene (5 bases). The clonotype originates from a man younger than 35 with type 1 diabetes. The material sequenced was central memory CD4+ T cells from blood. CDR3 in amino acids: CSGQTDFNEKLFF. In nucleotides, the CDR3 is TGCAGCGGGCAGACAGATTTTAATGAAAAACTGTTTTTT.